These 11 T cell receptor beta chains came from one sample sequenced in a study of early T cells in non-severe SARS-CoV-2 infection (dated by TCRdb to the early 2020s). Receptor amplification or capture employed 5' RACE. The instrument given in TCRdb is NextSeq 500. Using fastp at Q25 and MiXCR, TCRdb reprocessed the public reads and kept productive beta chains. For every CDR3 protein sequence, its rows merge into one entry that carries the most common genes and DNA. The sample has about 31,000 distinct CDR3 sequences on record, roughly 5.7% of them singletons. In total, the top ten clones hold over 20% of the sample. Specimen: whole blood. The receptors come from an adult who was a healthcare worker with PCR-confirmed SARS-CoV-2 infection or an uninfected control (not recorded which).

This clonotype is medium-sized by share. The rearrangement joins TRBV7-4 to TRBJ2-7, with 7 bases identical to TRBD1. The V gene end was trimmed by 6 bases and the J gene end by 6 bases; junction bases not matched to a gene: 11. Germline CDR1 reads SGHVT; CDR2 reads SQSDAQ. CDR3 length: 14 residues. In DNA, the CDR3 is TGTGCCAGCAGAACCCGTGACAGGGTTGCCGAGCAGTACTTC. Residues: CASRTRDRVAEQYF.

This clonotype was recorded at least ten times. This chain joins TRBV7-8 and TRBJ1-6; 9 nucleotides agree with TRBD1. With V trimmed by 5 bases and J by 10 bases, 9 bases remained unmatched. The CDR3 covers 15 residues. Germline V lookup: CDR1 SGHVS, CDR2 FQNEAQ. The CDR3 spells CASSRLGTGRSPLHF. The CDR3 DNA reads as TGTGCCAGCAGCCGGCTGGGGACAGGGCGATCACCCCTCCACTTT.

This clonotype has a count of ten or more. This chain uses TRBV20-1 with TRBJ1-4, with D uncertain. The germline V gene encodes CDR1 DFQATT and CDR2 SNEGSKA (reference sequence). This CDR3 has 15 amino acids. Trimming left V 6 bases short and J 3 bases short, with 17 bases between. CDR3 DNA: TGCAGTGCCGGGCCACCGGACCGACCTAATGAAAAACTGTTTTTT. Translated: CSAGPPDRPNEKLFF.

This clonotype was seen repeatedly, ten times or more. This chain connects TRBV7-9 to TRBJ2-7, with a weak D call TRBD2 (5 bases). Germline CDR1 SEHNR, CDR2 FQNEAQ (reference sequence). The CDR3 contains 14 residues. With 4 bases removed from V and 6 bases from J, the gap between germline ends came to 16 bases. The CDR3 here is CASSSVGGLTEQYF. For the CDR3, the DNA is TGTGCCAGCAGCTCGGTCGGCGGGCTAACCGAGCAGTACTTC.

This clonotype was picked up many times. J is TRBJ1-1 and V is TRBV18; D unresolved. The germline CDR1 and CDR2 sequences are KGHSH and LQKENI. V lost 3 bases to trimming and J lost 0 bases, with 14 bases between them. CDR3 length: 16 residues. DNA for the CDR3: TGTGCCAGCTCACCTAGTGGCCCTGGGGTGAACACTGAAGCTTTCTTT. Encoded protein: CASSPSGPGVNTEAFF.

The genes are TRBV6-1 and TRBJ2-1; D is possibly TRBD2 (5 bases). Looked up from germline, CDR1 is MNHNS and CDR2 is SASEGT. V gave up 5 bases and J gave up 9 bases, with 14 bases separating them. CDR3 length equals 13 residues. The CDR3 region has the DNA TGTGCCAGCAGTCAATCGGGGTTGGGTGAGCAGTTCTTC. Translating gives CASSQSGLGEQFF.

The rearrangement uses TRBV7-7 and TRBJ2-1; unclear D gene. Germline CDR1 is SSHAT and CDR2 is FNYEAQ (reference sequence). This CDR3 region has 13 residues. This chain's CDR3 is CANSLGSRDEQFF. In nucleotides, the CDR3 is TGTGCTAACAGCTTAGGTAGCCGGGATGAGCAGTTCTTC.

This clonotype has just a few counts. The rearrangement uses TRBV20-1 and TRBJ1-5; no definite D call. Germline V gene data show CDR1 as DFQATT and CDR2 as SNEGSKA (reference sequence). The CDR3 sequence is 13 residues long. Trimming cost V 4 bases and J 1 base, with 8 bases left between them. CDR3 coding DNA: TGCAGTGCTATCGGACGGAGCAATCAGCCCCAGCATTTT. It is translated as CSAIGRSNQPQHF.

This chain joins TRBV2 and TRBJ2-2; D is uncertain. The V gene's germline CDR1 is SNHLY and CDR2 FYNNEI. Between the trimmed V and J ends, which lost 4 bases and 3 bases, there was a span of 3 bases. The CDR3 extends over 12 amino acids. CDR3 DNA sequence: TGTGCCAGCAGTGTACACACCGGGGAGCTGTTTTTT. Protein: CASSVHTGELFF.

CDR3 residues: CASSLGGSLNIQYF. The DNA for the CDR3 is TGTGCCAGCAGCTTAGGTGGCAGTTTGAACATTCAGTACTTC. V usage is TRBV7-8 and J usage is TRBJ2-4, with D unresolved. Germline V lookup: CDR1 SGHVS, CDR2 FQNEAQ. The CDR3 extends over 14 amino acids. V was shortened by 1 base and J by 7 bases, with 11 bases between the two germline ends.

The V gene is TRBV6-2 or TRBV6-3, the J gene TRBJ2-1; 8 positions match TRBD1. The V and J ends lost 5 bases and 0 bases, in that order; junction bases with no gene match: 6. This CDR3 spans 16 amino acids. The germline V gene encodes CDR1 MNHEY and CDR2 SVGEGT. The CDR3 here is CASSPLTGASYNEQFF. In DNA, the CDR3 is TGTGCCAGCAGTCCCCTGACAGGGGCCTCCTACAATGAGCAGTTCTTC.